Sequencing of this T cell receptor (beta chain) was carried out in a study of shared clonotypes between healthy human individuals. Terminally differentiated effector memory CD45RA+ cells were left out of the naive CD8 fraction, which was CD45RO-negative and positively selected for CCR7. All of the donors resided in Nashville, Tennessee, and each was a Caucasian adult. In the case of this clone: What it binds is not known.

Sorted subsets were amplified in replicate PCRs using approximately 0.2 ug DNA, 30,000 to 35,000 T cell genomes. Source study methods: ImmunoSEQ output held junction-only sequences without quality scores, so filtering differed. Some clones are missing from TCRdb's copy, which holds only in-frame ones; the method was immunoSEQ multiplex PCR. V, J and clone size reflect that table, while D and trimming were determined from the DNA. Of over 2 million clones in the sample, roughly 94% are singletons; the top ten hold 1% to 1.3%. Whole-study findings and limits: Clonotype sharing across a few donors was observed for around 4.5% of naive CD4 clonotypes.

Germline assignment: CDR1 MNHNY and CDR2 SVGAGI (reference sequence). CDR3 length equals 15 residues. V was pared by 7 bases and J by 3 bases, with 16 bases between. What was sequenced was naive CD8+ T cells sorted from blood. The rearrangement uses TRBV6-6 and TRBJ1-5; D call uncertain. This clonotype was sampled from a man between 18 and 29 years old in good health. CDR3 coding DNA: TGTGCCAGCACCCCGGGGTGGGAGTTCAATCAGCCCCAGCATTTT. The encoded protein is CASTPGWEFNQPQHF.